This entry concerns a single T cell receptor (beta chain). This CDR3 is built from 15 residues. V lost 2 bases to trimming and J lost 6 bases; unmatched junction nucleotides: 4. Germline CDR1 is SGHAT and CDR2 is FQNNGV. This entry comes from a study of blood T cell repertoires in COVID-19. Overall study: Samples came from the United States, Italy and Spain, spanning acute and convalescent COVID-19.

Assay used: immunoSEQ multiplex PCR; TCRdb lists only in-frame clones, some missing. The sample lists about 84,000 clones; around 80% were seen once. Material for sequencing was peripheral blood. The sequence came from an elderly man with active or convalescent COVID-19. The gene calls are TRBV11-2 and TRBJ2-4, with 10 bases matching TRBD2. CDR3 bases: TGTGCCAGCAGCTTAAGCGGGGGGGCCGGAAACATTCAGTACTTC. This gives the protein CASSLSGGAGNIQYF. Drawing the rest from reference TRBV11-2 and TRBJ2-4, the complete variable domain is EAGVAQSPRYKIIEKRQSVAFWCNPISGHATLYWYQQILGQGPKLLIQFQNNGVVDDSQLPKDRFSAERLKGVDSTLKIQPAKLEDSAVYLCASSLSGGAGNIQYFGAGTRLSVL.